This paragraph covers one TCR beta chain sequence. Its antigen is still unknown. Other DNA sequences within the sample encode an identical CDR3. The V and J ends lost 0 bases and 4 bases respectively, with 12 bases between them. This CDR3 region has 15 residues. Germline-derived CDR1 and CDR2 are MNHEY and SVGAGI. These data originate in a study of cytomegalovirus exposure and HLA in healthy donors. Study background: The platform used for the roughly 130 validation repertoires matched that of the roughly 670 first-cohort repertoires, a later analysis reported. Study-level points and caveats: TCR clusters originating in the first cohort tended to co-occur in the roughly 120 validation repertoires, according to a later analysis. Cytomegalovirus association was listed for roughly 160 TCR beta chains.

Generated by immunoSEQ multiplex PCR, the TCRdb table keeps only in-frame clones and is missing some. The repertoire holds roughly 330,000 clones, with about 85% as singletons. The donors were members of the validation cohort comprising over a hundred subjects, separate from the approximately 670-subject first cohort. The sample taken for sequencing was PBMCs. The receptor's source is a woman aged 30 to 39 in good health and CMV-seropositive. The chain employs TRBV6-5 and TRBJ2-5, with a tentative D call TRBD2 (6 bases). The CDR3 nucleotides are TGTGCCAGCAGTTACTCGGTGGGACTGAGAGAGACCCAGTACTTC. It is translated as CASSYSVGLRETQYF.